This TCR beta chain came from a study of blood T cell repertoires in COVID-19. The CDR3 loop spans 15 amino acids. Looked up from germline, CDR1 is LNHDA and CDR2 is SQIVND (reference sequence). With 2 bases removed from V and 7 bases from J, the gap between germline ends came to 12 bases. Method: immunoSEQ multiplex PCR; TCRdb's copy keeps in-frame clones and lacks some. The sample shows about 270,000 clones, approximately 86% of them seen only once. This sequence joins TRBV19 and TRBJ1-6; D uncertain. This sequence was found in a man aged 40-55 years with active or convalescent COVID-19. Sequenced: peripheral blood. Here the CDR3 DNA reads TGTGCCAGTAGTATAAACCGCCGAGAGAATTCACCCCTCCACTTT. Translating it yields CASSINRRENSPLHF.